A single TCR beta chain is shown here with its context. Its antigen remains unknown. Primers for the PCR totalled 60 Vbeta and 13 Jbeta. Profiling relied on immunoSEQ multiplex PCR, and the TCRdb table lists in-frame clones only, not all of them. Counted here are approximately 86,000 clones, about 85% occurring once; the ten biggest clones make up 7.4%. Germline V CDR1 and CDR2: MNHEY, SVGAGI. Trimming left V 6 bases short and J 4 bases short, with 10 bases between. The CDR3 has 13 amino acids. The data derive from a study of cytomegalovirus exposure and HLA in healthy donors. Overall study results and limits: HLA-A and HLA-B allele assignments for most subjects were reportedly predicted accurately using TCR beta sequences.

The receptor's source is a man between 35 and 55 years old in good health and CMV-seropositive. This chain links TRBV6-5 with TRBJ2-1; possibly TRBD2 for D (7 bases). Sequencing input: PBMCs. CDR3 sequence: CASREGGYNEQFF. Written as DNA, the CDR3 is TGTGCCAGCAGGGAGGGGGGGTACAATGAGCAGTTCTTC.